Presented here are 13 T cell receptor beta chains from one specimen sequenced in a study of beta chain features in type 1 diabetes. General study results and limits: Type 1 diabetes patients had moderately but significantly shorter TCRB CDR3s in all four CD4+ subsets.

The authors reverse transcribed all of the isolated RNA, so sequencing captured expressed TCRB transcripts. The data were produced by immunoSEQ multiplex PCR, yet TCRdb's version contains in-frame clones alone and is incomplete. The sample gives 60,000 to 75,000 clones, around 49% of which show up once; 0.65% to 0.75% is in the top ten. Antigens of these TCRs are unknown. Sequenced input: central memory CD4+ T cells from blood. Every receptor here comes from a man aged 25-45 years with type 1 diabetes.

In the case of this clone: The sample holds other DNA sequences that translate to the same CDR3. The chain employs TRBV2 and TRBJ1-1; D remains unclear. The CDR3 consists of 13 residues. V lost 1 base and J 1 base, leaving 4 bases between the germline ends. From germline, CDR1 is SNHLY and CDR2 FYNNEI. CDR3 sequence reads: CASSEEQNTEAFF. As DNA, the CDR3 is TGTGCCAGCAGTGAAGAACAGAACACTGAAGCTTTCTTT.

This clone occurred once. The chain employs TRBV6-6 and TRBJ1-4, with TRBD1 as a possible D gene (6 bases). Trimming removed 6 bases at V and 4 bases at J, with 9 bases between. Germline CDR1 reads MNHNY; CDR2 reads SVGAGI (reference sequence). The CDR3 spans 13 residues. CDR3 nucleotide sequence: TGTGCCAGCAGCGGACAGTATAATGAAAAACTGTTTTTT. As protein: CASSGQYNEKLFF.

This clone was counted only a few times. V gene TRBV2 combines with J gene TRBJ2-7; 9 bases line up with TRBD2. V lost 7 bases, J lost 2 bases, and 3 bases stayed unmatched. The CDR3 runs to 13 residues. The germline CDR1 and CDR2 sequences are SNHLY and FYNNEI. The CDR3 region is CASKREATYEQYF. Written as DNA, the CDR3 is TGTGCCAGCAAGCGGGAGGCTACCTACGAGCAGTACTTC.

The gene calls are TRBV2 and TRBJ1-2, with 8 bases matching TRBD1. V lost 8 bases to trimming and J lost 3 bases; unmatched junction nucleotides: 5. This CDR3 has 13 residues. Germline CDR1 SNHLY, CDR2 FYNNEI. The CDR3 region is CASQTGDDYGYTF. The CDR3 DNA reads TGTGCCAGCCAGACAGGGGACGACTATGGCTACACCTTC.

The chain joins TRBV5-6 to TRBJ1-2; D is possibly TRBD1 (5 bases). Germline V gene lookup returns CDR1 SGHDT and CDR2 YYEEEE. This CDR3 contains 15 residues. Trimming took 3 bases from V and 4 from J, leaving 16 bases between them. The CDR3 region is CASSSLGGVGYGYTF. In DNA form, the CDR3 reads TGTGCCAGCAGCTCGCTGGGAGGGGTAGGCTATGGCTACACCTTC.

This clone was found a few times. The V gene is TRBV6-6, the J gene TRBJ2-1, with TRBD2 identical over 10 bases. Unmatched junction bases numbered 11, after V lost 6 bases and J lost 9 bases. Germline CDR1 MNHNY, CDR2 SVGAGI (reference sequence). The CDR3 contains 15 residues. This CDR3 reads CASSGTGLAQVEQFF. CDR3 nucleotides: TGTGCCAGCAGCGGGACGGGACTAGCGCAGGTTGAGCAGTTCTTC.

The table lists this clone with a few counts. The genes are TRBV21-1 and TRBJ1-4; the table's D call TRBD1 went unverified against the DNA. TRBV21-1 is classified as a pseudogene. CDR3 length: 13 amino acids. The DNA for the CDR3 is TGTGCCAGCAATCTACAGGGAATAGAAAAACTGTTTTTT. This gives the protein CASNLQGIEKLFF.

In its sample, this clone was seen a few times. The chain links TRBV2 to TRBJ2-1, with 8 nucleotides matching TRBD2. V was clipped by 2 bases and J by 4 bases; unmatched bases: 4. Germline CDR1 reads SNHLY; CDR2 reads FYNNEI. The CDR3 contains 15 residues. As DNA, the CDR3 is TGTGCCAGCAGTGAAAGGGCTAGCGGGTACAATGAGCAGTTCTTC. Protein: CASSERASGYNEQFF.

The rearrangement uses TRBV2 and TRBJ2-1; D possibly corresponds to TRBD2 (6 bases). Deletions cut 5 bases from V and 3 bases from J, with 14 bases between. CDR1 and CDR2 from the germline V gene are SNHLY and FYNNEI. The CDR3 is 15 amino acids. CDR3 sequence: CASSRGLFGYNEQFF. CDR3 nucleotide sequence: TGTGCCAGCAGTCGGGGACTTTTCGGCTACAATGAGCAGTTCTTC. Variable domain in full (rest from reference TRBV2 and TRBJ2-1): EPEVTQTPSHQVTQMGQEVILRCVPISNHLYFYWYRQILGQKVEFLVSFYNNEISEKSEIFDDQFSVERPDGSNFTLKIRSTKLEDSAMYFCASSRGLFGYNEQFFGPGTRLTVL.

The chain carries TRBV6-1 and TRBJ1-1; D is perhaps TRBD1 (5 bases). Trimming took 4 bases from V and 3 from J, leaving 15 bases between them. This CDR3 is 15 amino acids long. Germline V lookup: CDR1 MNHNS, CDR2 SASEGT. Here the CDR3 DNA reads TGTGCCAGCAGTGGCCGCGGGGCGGGAGACACTGAAGCTTTCTTT. Protein product: CASSGRGAGDTEAFF.

The rearrangement uses TRBV11-2 and TRBJ2-2; 8 positions match TRBD2. Germline trimming cut 5 bases from V and 4 bases from J; bases unmatched to any gene: 6. This CDR3 comprises 15 residues. Per germline, CDR1 SGHAT and CDR2 FQNNGV. CDR3 coding DNA: TGTGCCAGCAGCCCCGGGACTAGTTCCACCGGGGAGCTGTTTTTT. Its protein product is CASSPGTSSTGELFF.

The chain couples TRBV7-9 to TRBJ2-5, with 7 bases lining up with TRBD1. V gave up 5 bases and J gave up 5 bases; unmatched junction bases: 11. Germline V gene sequence: CDR1 SEHNR, CDR2 FQNEAQ (reference sequence). The CDR3 length is 15 residues. This chain's CDR3 is CASSRTRPRGETQYF. The DNA for the CDR3 is TGTGCCAGCAGCCGGACCCGGCCCAGGGGGGAGACCCAGTACTTC.

This clone came up once. This chain uses TRBV5-1 with TRBJ1-1; a weak D match, TRBD1 (5 bases). Germline lookup yields CDR1 SGHRS and CDR2 YFSETQ. The V gene lost 7 bases and the J gene lost 1 base, with 11 bases spanning the gap. This CDR3 has 13 amino acids. Written as DNA, the CDR3 is TGCGCCAGCTACGGGGGAAGGAACACTGAAGCTTTCTTT. Translated: CASYGGRNTEAFF.